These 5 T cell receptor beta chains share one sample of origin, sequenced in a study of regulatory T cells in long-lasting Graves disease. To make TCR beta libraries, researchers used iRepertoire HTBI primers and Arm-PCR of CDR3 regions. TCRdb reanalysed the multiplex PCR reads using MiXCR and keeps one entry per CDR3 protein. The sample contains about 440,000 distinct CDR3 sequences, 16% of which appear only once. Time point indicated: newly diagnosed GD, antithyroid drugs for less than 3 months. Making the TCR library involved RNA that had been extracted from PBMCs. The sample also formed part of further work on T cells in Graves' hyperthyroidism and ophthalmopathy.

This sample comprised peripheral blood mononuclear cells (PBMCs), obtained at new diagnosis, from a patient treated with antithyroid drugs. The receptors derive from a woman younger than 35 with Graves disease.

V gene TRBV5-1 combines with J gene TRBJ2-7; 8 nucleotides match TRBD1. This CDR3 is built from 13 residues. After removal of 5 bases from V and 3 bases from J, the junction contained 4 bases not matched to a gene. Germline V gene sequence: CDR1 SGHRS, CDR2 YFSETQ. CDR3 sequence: CASRGQAGYEQYF. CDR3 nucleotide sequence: TGCGCCAGCAGGGGACAGGCTGGCTACGAGCAGTACTTC.

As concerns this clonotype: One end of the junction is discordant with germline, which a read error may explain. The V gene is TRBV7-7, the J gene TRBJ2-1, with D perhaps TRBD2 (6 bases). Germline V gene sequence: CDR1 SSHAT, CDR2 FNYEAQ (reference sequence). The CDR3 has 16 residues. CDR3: CASSLEPAGSYNEQFF. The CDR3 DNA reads TGTGCTAGCAGCTTAGAACCAGCGGGCTCCTACAATGAGCAGTTCTTC. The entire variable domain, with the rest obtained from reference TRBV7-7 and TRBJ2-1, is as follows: GAGVSQSPRYKVTKRGQDVTLRCDPISSHATLYWYQQALGQGPEFLTYFNYEAQPDKSGLPSDRFSAERPEGSISTLTIQRTEQRDSAMYRCASSLEPAGSYNEQFFGPGTRLTVL.

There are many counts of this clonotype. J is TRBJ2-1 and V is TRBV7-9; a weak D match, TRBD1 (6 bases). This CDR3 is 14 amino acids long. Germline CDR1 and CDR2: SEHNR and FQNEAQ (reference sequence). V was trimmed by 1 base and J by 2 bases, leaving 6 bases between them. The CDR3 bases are TGTGCCAGCAGCTTAGAGGGGGCCTACAATGAGCAGTTCTTC. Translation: CASSLEGAYNEQFF.

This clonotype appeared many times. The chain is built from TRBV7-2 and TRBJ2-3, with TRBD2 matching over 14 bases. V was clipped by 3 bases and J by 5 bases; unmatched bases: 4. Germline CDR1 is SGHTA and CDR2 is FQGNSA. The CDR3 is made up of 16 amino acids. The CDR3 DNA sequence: TGTGCCAGCAGCTTGACTAGCGGGAGGGCAGTAGATACGCAGTATTTT. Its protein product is CASSLTSGRAVDTQYF.

The CDR3 sequence is CASSEALHSRGAGYGYTF. The CDR3 DNA reads TGTGCCAGCAGTGAAGCGCTTCACTCACGGGGGGCTGGCTATGGCTACACCTTC. V usage is TRBV2 and J usage is TRBJ1-2; possible D gene TRBD1, 6 bases. Germline V gene lookup returns CDR1 SNHLY and CDR2 FYNNEI. This CDR3 has 18 amino acids. V was pared by 0 bases and J by 4 bases, with 21 bases between.